This is a list of T cell receptor beta chains from one sample in a study of control samples from healthy donors and cancer patients. Data came from immunoSEQ multiplex PCR; TCRdb stores just in-frame clones and leaves some out. The sample consists of about 83,000 clones, 90% to 95% of them appearing once. Sequencing was performed on blood. Every receptor here comes from a man between 25 and 39 years old in good health. Both conserved end residues are part of each CDR3. The D gene is left open where the match is weak. Clone size appears in some rows only: once, few, many, or a class for an expanded clone.

d_call,j_call,v_call,clone_size,cdr3_aa,cdr3_nt
TRBD2,TRBJ2-1,TRBV10-1,.,CASSDSSGRVEQFF,TGCGCCAGCAGTGATTCTAGCGGGAGGGTGGAGCAGTTCTTC
.,TRBJ2-5,TRBV19,.,CASSVQGGETQYF,TGTGCCAGTAGTGTACAGGGAGGAGAGACCCAGTACTTC
.,TRBJ2-7,TRBV28,once,CASTPTVSYEQYF,TGTGCCAGCACCCCGACAGTTTCCTACGAGCAGTACTTC
TRBD1,TRBJ2-1,TRBV3-1/TRBV3-2,.,CASTNQGEIGNEQFF,TGTGCCAGCACCAATCAGGGGGAGATCGGCAATGAGCAGTTCTTC
.,TRBJ2-3,TRBV19,.,CASSIRGDTQYF,TGTGCCAGTAGTATAAGAGGAGATACGCAGTATTTT
.,TRBJ2-3,TRBV5-4,.,CASSFGGQGNTDTQYF,TGTGCCAGCAGCTTCGGGGGGCAGGGGAACACAGATACGCAGTATTTT
.,TRBJ2-1,TRBV10-3,.,CAISETGVVNHEQFF,TGTGCCATCAGTGAGACGGGGGTCGTTAACCATGAGCAGTTCTTC
.,TRBJ1-5,TRBV30,.,CAWSRGGYQPQHF,TGTGCCTGGAGTCGAGGAGGGTATCAGCCCCAGCATTTT
.,TRBJ2-2,TRBV28,.,CASSSLGGGGTGELFF,TGTGCCAGCAGTTCTCTCGGCGGAGGGGGCACCGGGGAGCTGTTTTTT
.,TRBJ2-5,TRBV30,.,CAQGPMVAQETQYF,TGTGCCCAGGGTCCAATGGTTGCACAAGAGACCCAGTACTTC
.,TRBJ2-3,TRBV11-2,.,CASSLAPDTQYF,TGTGCCAGCAGCTTAGCCCCGGATACGCAGTATTTT
TRBD1,TRBJ1-6,TRBV19,.,CASRMTGAAGSPLHF,TGTGCCAGTAGAATGACAGGGGCCGCGGGTTCACCCCTCCACTTT
.,TRBJ2-1,TRBV28,.,CASSLLGVDSYNEQFF,TGTGCCAGCAGCCTCTTAGGGGTGGACTCCTACAATGAGCAGTTCTTC
.,TRBJ2-3,TRBV14,.,CASSQTTDTQYF,TGTGCCAGCAGCCAAACGACAGATACGCAGTATTTT
TRBD1,TRBJ1-1,TRBV3-1/TRBV3-2,.,CASSQFSGTGKAEAFF,TGTGCCAGCAGCCAATTTTCCGGGACAGGGAAGGCGGAAGCTTTCTTT
.,TRBJ2-3,TRBV3-1/TRBV3-2,.,CASSQEDTQYF,TGTGCCAGCAGCCAGGAGGATACGCAGTATTTT
.,TRBJ1-6,TRBV4-1,.,CASSQTPGANSPLHF,TGCGCCAGCAGCCAAACCCCAGGGGCAAATTCACCCCTCCACTTT
.,TRBJ1-1,TRBV3-1/TRBV3-2,.,CASSQDESRKAFF,TGTGCCAGCAGCCAAGATGAGTCGAGAAAAGCTTTCTTT
.,TRBJ1-1,TRBV29-1,.,CSVGVGWIPEAFF,TGCAGCGTTGGGGTAGGGTGGATCCCTGAAGCTTTCTTT
.,TRBJ2-7,TRBV5-8,.,CASSFFQGSYEQYF,TGTGCCAGCAGCTTTTTCCAGGGCTCCTACGAGCAGTACTTC
TRBD2,TRBJ2-2,TRBV6-1,.,CASSDLAGGVYTGELFF,TGTGCCAGCAGTGACCTAGCGGGAGGTGTGTACACCGGGGAGCTGTTTTTT
.,TRBJ2-2,TRBV7-8,once,CASSSQDVGHTGELFF,TGTGCCAGCAGCTCGCAGGACGTCGGACACACCGGGGAGCTGTTTTTT
.,TRBJ1-2,TRBV6-1,.,CASSERGGSRGYTF,TGTGCCAGCAGTGAAAGAGGCGGGTCTAGGGGCTACACCTTC
TRBD2,TRBJ2-1,TRBV4-2,.,CASSQIPGGYNEQFF,TGTGCCAGCAGCCAAATACCGGGGGGGTACAATGAGCAGTTCTTC
.,TRBJ2-7,TRBV5-4,few,CASSETYFGSYEQYF,TGTGCCAGCAGCGAGACATATTTCGGGTCCTACGAGCAGTACTTC
TRBD2,TRBJ2-3,TRBV24-1,.,CATSDFSGGDTQYF,TGTGCCACCAGTGATTTCAGCGGGGGAGATACGCAGTATTTT
.,TRBJ1-4,TRBV10-3,.,CAISEEGLTNEKLFF,TGTGCCATCAGTGAGGAGGGGTTGACTAATGAAAAACTGTTTTTT
.,TRBJ1-3,TRBV7-2,.,CASGGGHGNTIYF,TGTGCCAGCGGGGGGGGACACGGAAACACCATATATTTT
TRBD1,TRBJ1-4,TRBV11-1,.,CASSHTGTDDEKLFF,TGTGCCAGCAGCCACACCGGGACAGACGATGAAAAACTGTTTTTT
.,TRBJ2-2,TRBV5-4,.,CASSVRGRGTGELFF,TGTGCCAGCAGCGTCAGGGGTCGGGGCACCGGGGAGCTGTTTTTT
TRBD2,TRBJ2-1,TRBV19,.,CASSIYPLAGGYNEQFF,TGTGCCAGTAGTATATACCCCCTAGCGGGAGGCTACAATGAGCAGTTCTTC
TRBD1,TRBJ2-1,TRBV27,.,CASSFRLGQGMNEQFF,TGTGCCAGCAGTTTCCGGCTGGGACAGGGTATGAATGAGCAGTTCTTC
.,TRBJ1-4,TRBV19,.,CASRVSLPANEKLFF,TGTGCCAGTAGGGTTTCGCTCCCGGCTAATGAAAAACTGTTTTTT
.,TRBJ2-7,TRBV19,.,CASSPSPGSLYEQYF,TGTGCCAGTAGTCCTTCCCCAGGGTCCTTATACGAGCAGTACTTC
.,TRBJ1-2,TRBV7-2,.,CASSHDSSLDGYTF,TGTGCCAGCAGTCATGACAGTTCATTGGATGGCTACACCTTC
TRBD2,TRBJ2-7,TRBV30,.,CAWSGAGIASYEQYF,TGTGCCTGGAGTGGAGCGGGAATTGCTTCCTACGAGCAGTACTTC
.,TRBJ2-2,TRBV7-9,.,CASGGRAGELFF,TGTGCCAGCGGCGGTCGAGCCGGGGAGCTGTTTTTT
.,TRBJ2-1,TRBV12-5,.,CASALTGSLFSNEQFF,TGTGCTAGTGCCCTCACAGGGTCGCTTTTCTCCAATGAGCAGTTCTTC
TRBD1,TRBJ1-6,TRBV7-9,.,CASSLGDRLYSPLHF,TGTGCCAGCAGCCTAGGGGACAGGCTTTATTCACCCCTCCACTTT
TRBD1,TRBJ1-2,TRBV5-8,.,CASSFGTGWLAGYTF,TGTGCCAGCAGCTTCGGGACAGGGTGGCTCGCTGGCTACACCTTC